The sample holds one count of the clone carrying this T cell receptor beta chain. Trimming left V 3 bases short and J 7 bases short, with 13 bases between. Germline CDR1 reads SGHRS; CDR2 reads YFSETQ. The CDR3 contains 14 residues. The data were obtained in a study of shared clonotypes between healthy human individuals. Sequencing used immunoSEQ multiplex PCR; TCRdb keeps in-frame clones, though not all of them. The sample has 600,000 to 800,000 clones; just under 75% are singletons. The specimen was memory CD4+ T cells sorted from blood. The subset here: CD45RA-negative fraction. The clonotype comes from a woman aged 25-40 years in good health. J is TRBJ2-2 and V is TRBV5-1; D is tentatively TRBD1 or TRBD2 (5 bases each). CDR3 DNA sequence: TGCGCCAGCAGCTCCGGGACGCCGGACGGGGAGCTGTTTTTT. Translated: CASSSGTPDGELFF.